This is a list of T cell receptor beta chains from one sample in a study of T cell changes during pregnancy in multiple sclerosis. TCRdb's table, derived via immunoSEQ multiplex PCR, lists solely in-frame clones and lacks some. This repertoire shows tens of thousands of clones, 85% to 90% found once; its top ten account for roughly 1.1%. The specimen comprised CD4+ T cells from peripheral blood mononuclear cells, sampled in the first trimester of pregnancy. The receptors shown here come from a female donor with multiple sclerosis, enrolled in a pregnancy study. Each CDR3 is given with its conserved first and last residue. Fields, in order: D gene, J gene, V gene, clone size, CDR3 DNA, CDR3 protein. D genes are given only for firm matches. Clone size, where shown, is once, few, many, or a class for clones that have expanded.

- TRBJ2-3 TRBV7-8 - TGTGCCAGCAGCTTACGCACTCCTAAGCTCACAGATACGCAGTATTTT CASSLRTPKLTDTQYF
TRBD1 TRBJ2-7 TRBV6-5 - TGTGCCAGCAGCCTCGGAGCCCGAGACAGGGAGATTAGCTTC CASSLGARDREISF
TRBD2 TRBJ2-3 TRBV6-4 - TGTGCCAGCAGTTGGCAGGGACTAGCAACAGATACGCAGTATTTT CASSWQGLATDTQYF
TRBD1 TRBJ2-2 TRBV9 - TGTGCCAGCAGCCCTCAGGGGGCGATAATGGCCGGGGAGCTGTTTTTT CASSPQGAIMAGELFF
TRBD2 TRBJ2-3 TRBV30 - TGTGCCTGGAGTGAGAGCGGGAGGGACACAGATACGCAGTATTTT CAWSESGRDTDTQYF
TRBD2 TRBJ2-7 TRBV7-2 once TGTGCCAGCAGCCGGACTAGCGGGAGTGTAAACGAGCAGTACTTC CASSRTSGSVNEQYF
TRBD1 TRBJ2-7 TRBV30 - TGTGCCTGGAGTCCCAGGACAGGCGGCTACGAGCAGTACTTC CAWSPRTGGYEQYF
- TRBJ1-3 TRBV19 - TGTGCCAGTAGTAGGACCTACAGGAAGTCGCCCGGGAACACCATATATTTT CASSRTYRKSPGNTIYF
TRBD2 TRBJ2-3 TRBV9 - TGTGCCAGCAGCGCCCTAGCGGGAGCTCTCTCAGATACGCAGTATTTT CASSALAGALSDTQYF
- TRBJ1-2 TRBV2 - TGTGCCAGCAGTGAGGAACAGGGTTCGCGGGGCTACACCTTC CASSEEQGSRGYTF
TRBD2 TRBJ2-1 TRBV6-4 - TGTGCCAGCAGTGTACTAGCGGGTTTCTCCTACAATGAGCAGTTCTTC CASSVLAGFSYNEQFF
TRBD2 TRBJ2-1 TRBV19 - TGTGCCAGTAGTATGATAGCGGGAGCATCCTACAATGAGCAGTTCTTC CASSMIAGASYNEQFF
- TRBJ1-1 TRBV4-3 - TGCGCCAGCAGCCAAGTCGAGGGTCTTACGGCTTTCTTT CASSQVEGLTAFF
TRBD1 TRBJ1-1 TRBV7-8 - TGTGCCAGCAAGGGACAGGGGAGCGTCCTGAACACTGAAGCTTTCTTT CASKGQGSVLNTEAFF
TRBD2 TRBJ2-3 TRBV9 - TGTGCCAGCAGCGCGCGGCAACCGGGACTAGCGGGTTCTAGCACAGATACGCAGTATTTT CASSARQPGLAGSSTDTQYF
TRBD1 TRBJ2-3 TRBV29-1 - TGCAGCGTTGAAGGAGGCAGGGGGCTCGGCACAGATACGCAGTATTTT CSVEGGRGLGTDTQYF
- TRBJ2-2 TRBV2 - TGTGCCAGCAGAGTGTCATTCGCGGGGAACGGGGAGCTGTTTTTT CASRVSFAGNGELFF
TRBD1 TRBJ2-5 TRBV7-9 - TGTGCCAGCAGCGTGACAGGGGTCCAAGAGACCCAGTACTTC CASSVTGVQETQYF
TRBD1 TRBJ1-5 TRBV19 - TGTGCCAGTAGTTACGGACAGGATGGTTGGGGCCAGCATTTT CASSYGQDGWGQHF
- TRBJ2-7 TRBV11-2 - TGTGCCAGCAGCTTAGTGGGTGGGCAGGGTGGCTACGAGCAGTACTTC CASSLVGGQGGYEQYF
TRBD2 TRBJ2-3 TRBV28 once TGTGCCAGCAGCCGACCCGGACTAGCGGGACTTGCTAGCACAGATACGCAGTATTTT CASSRPGLAGLASTDTQYF
TRBD1 TRBJ1-4 TRBV4-1 - TGCGCCAGCAGCCAGTCCGGGACAGGGGTAGAAAAACTGTTTTTT CASSQSGTGVEKLFF
TRBD1 TRBJ1-2 TRBV14 - TGTGCCAGCAGCGGGACAGGTCACGGCTACACCTTC CASSGTGHGYTF
TRBD2 TRBJ2-7 TRBV19 - TGTGCCACACGTGCTCTAGCGGGTACCTACGAGCAGTACTTC CATRALAGTYEQYF
TRBD2 TRBJ2-7 TRBV10-3 - TGTGCCATCGCGACTAGCGGGGCCTACGAGCAGTACTTC CAIATSGAYEQYF
TRBD1 TRBJ1-2 TRBV28 - TGTGCCAGCAGTCCCCCGGACAGGTACTACACCTTC CASSPPDRYYTF
- TRBJ2-7 TRBV10-1 - TGCGCCAGCAGTGAGTTGAACAGTGGCGAGCAGTACTTC CASSELNSGEQYF
- TRBJ2-2 TRBV30 - TGTGCCTGGAGTGTCGAGGTTACCGGGGAGCTGTTTTTT CAWSVEVTGELFF
TRBD1 TRBJ2-3 TRBV10-2 - TGCGCCAGCAGTGAGCTCGAGGGGGCCACAGATACGCAGTATTTT CASSELEGATDTQYF
- TRBJ1-4 TRBV21-1 once TGTGCCAGCAGCAAAGATTGGGATTTGGAGGGTGAAAAACTGTTTTTT CASSKDWDLEGEKLFF
- TRBJ1-1 TRBV28 few TGTGCCAGCACCTCGGACAGAGCGGCTTTCTTT CASTSDRAAFF
TRBD2 TRBJ2-3 TRBV10-3 - TGTGCCATCAGTGAGTCGGGACTAGCGGGAGCAGATACGCAGTATTTT CAISESGLAGADTQYF
- TRBJ1-3 TRBV18 - TGTGCCAGCTCACCGGGCCAGTCTGGAAACACCATATATTTT CASSPGQSGNTIYF
TRBD2 TRBJ2-2 TRBV28 - TGTGCCAGCAGCTCAAGTAGCGGGAGTAAATACACCGGGGAGCTGTTTTTT CASSSSSGSKYTGELFF
TRBD1 TRBJ2-5 TRBV5-4 - TGTGCCAGCAGCGGGGACAGGGAGGAGACCCAGTACTTC CASSGDREETQYF
TRBD2 TRBJ2-6 TRBV27 - TGTGCCAGCACCCGCCGTGGGACTATCTCTGGGGCCAACGTCCTGACTTTC CASTRRGTISGANVLTF
- TRBJ1-1 TRBV19 - TGTGCCAGCCGCTGGTCGGTGAACACTGAAGCTTTCTTT CASRWSVNTEAFF
TRBD2 TRBJ2-2 TRBV27 - TGTGCCAGCAGTTTATCCCCATGGACTAGCGGAAAGGTCGGGGAGCTGTTTTTT CASSLSPWTSGKVGELFF
- TRBJ2-1 TRBV10-1 - TGCGCCAGCAGTGAAGGTAGCGCCTCCTACAATGAGCAGTTCTTC CASSEGSASYNEQFF
TRBD1 TRBJ1-2 TRBV7-8 - TGTGCCAGCAGCTTAGTGGCAACCGGGACAGGGAACTTAGGGGGCTACACCTTC CASSLVATGTGNLGGYTF
- TRBJ1-1 TRBV9 - TGTGCCAGCAGCGTCGGTGTTATCGGACAGCTGAACACTGAAGCTTTCTTT CASSVGVIGQLNTEAFF
- TRBJ1-4 TRBV15 - TGTGCCACCAGCAGGGGTAACGACGGGAAAGGGGAAAAACTGTTTTTT CATSRGNDGKGEKLFF
TRBD1 TRBJ2-2 TRBV10-3 - TGTGCCATCAGCGAGGGGACAGGGGGCGTCACCGGGGAGCTGTTTTTT CAISEGTGGVTGELFF
- TRBJ1-5 TRBV2 - TGTGCCAGCAACCCGACAGCGAGCAATCAGCCCCAGCATTTT CASNPTASNQPQHF
TRBD2 TRBJ2-1 TRBV19 - TGTGCCAGTAGTAGCTGGACTAGCGACGATAATGAGCAGTTCTTC CASSSWTSDDNEQFF